This T cell receptor beta chain was sequenced in a study of T cells in women clearing cervical HPV infection (dated by TCRdb to the late 2010s). Describing the broader study: Cases were about two dozen women with histologically confirmed HPV16-related CIN3 or worse, including a couple of invasive cancers. Cases and controls were matched on year of sample collection and on age within five years. Since only a few of the women had HLA typing available, the possibility that HLA type was acting as a confounder could not be ruled out. The 25 or so controls were women who cleared a single incident HPV16 infection within 12 months without developing precancer or cancer. The parent cohort enrolled 8,500 to 11,000 women aged 18 or older in Guanacaste, Costa Rica, during about 1993 to 1995 and followed them for more than 6 years. Quality controls consisted of five blinded duplicates per group, for a total of around 60 samples made up of around 50 participants and roughly ten replicates. An exploratory proof-of-principle case-control study, nested within the Guanacaste HPV Natural History Study in Costa Rica, was conducted to compare TCR repertoires across cervical HPV16 outcomes. For cases, the median interval between lesion detection and blood sampling was more than 130 days, with an interquartile range of roughly 85 to 220 days. A median age of almost 35 years was observed in cases versus approximately 40 in controls, and no significant differences in baseline characteristics were found. Case blood was taken at the visit when the lesion was first identified, whereas control blood was taken when infection was no longer detected. General conclusions and limits of the study: Whether associations preceded infection or resulted from infection could not be shown with the cross-sectional design, and effector/memory subsets and HPV-specific T cells were not isolated. Because the number of T cells in each sample was unknown, differences in richness could reflect differing T-cell content rather than repertoire biology. Lower TRBV6-7 relative abundance was observed in cases than in controls (roughly 0.12% versus 0.15%; Bonferroni P = 0.0008). Across sequencing depths, CIN3+ cases showed significantly higher TCR repertoire richness than controls, but evenness did not differ between the groups. Cases were distinguished from controls with an estimated AUC of approximately 0.8 by random forest classifiers combining richness and V gene abundances.

Every participant had a single incident cervical HPV16 infection, and women with prevalent HPV16 infections were excluded. Cervical HPV DNA was detected with MY09/MY11 PCR, and genotyping was done with dot-blot hybridization. Fifteen mL of heparinized blood were centrifuged, and the buffy coat was aliquoted, frozen at -30°C, then stored at -80°C. QIAGEN kits were used to extract genomic DNA from the buffy coat specimens. The immunoSEQ assay used multiplex PCR to amplify TCR beta CDR3 regions from an average of approximately 1,100 ng of genomic DNA per sample. Primer bias was corrected in the assay by using a complete synthetic TCR repertoire to establish an amplification baseline. Amplicons were sequenced on the Illumina platform. On the authors' methods: Sequence errors were corrected by clustering with frequency ratios and a modified nearest-neighbor algorithm, and the sequences were then analyzed in the immunoSEQ Analyzer using IMGT gene definitions. TCR richness and evenness were averaged over 20 rarefaction repeats at each rarefaction depth, excluding samples with fewer sequences than the depth. V, D and J gene relative abundances were compared between groups with Wilcoxon rank sum tests, applying FDR correction. In the blinded duplicates, the intraclass correlation was less than 97% for TCR richness and averaged about 80% across more than 65 gene segments. TCRdb stores this immuneACCESS table with in-frame sequences only. Part of the clones is absent; in the studies checked, under half of the shortfall reflects unresolved V genes, and no reason is known for the rest. D and trimming come from the DNA, and the V and J calls and clone size come from that table. This specimen's table enumerates about 34,000 clones. The ten largest clones take up more than 1.2% of the sample.

V ends up 6 bases short and J 8 bases short, with an unmatched junction base count of 17. From the cysteine through the phenylalanine, the CDR3 covers 15 amino acids. Of the CDR3's DNA, 36 bases were read; they are in frame from base 1. The germline V gene encodes CDR1 DFQATT and CDR2 SNEGSKA (reference sequence). Notes on this clone: Its cognate antigen has yet to be identified. The CDR3 end falls 3 residues outside the read, so it is completed with the germline J gene.

The chain is made from TRBV20-1 and TRBJ2-3; TRBD1 agrees with 7 junctional bases. This clonotype was obtained from a woman aged 18 to 75 with a cervical HPV16 infection that either progressed to CIN3+ or cleared (not recorded which). The material sequenced was blood buffy coat. CDR3 DNA, as far as it was read: TGCAGTGCCGAACCCGGGACAGTGATTCTCTTTACG. Translated, it gives CSAEPGTVILFT. The full-length CDR3 reads as CSAEPGTVILFTQYF.